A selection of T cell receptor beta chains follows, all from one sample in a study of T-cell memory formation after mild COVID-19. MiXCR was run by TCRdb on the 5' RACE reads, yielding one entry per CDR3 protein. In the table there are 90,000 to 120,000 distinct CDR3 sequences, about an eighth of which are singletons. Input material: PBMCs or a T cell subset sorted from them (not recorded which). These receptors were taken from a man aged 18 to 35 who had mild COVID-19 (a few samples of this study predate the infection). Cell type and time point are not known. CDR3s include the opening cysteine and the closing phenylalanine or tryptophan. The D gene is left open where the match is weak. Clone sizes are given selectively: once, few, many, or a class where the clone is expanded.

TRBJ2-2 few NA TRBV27 TGTGCCAGCAGTTCGGTCGGGGACTACACCGGGGAGCTGTTTTTT CASSSVGDYTGELFF
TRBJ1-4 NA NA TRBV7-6 TGTGCCAGCAGCTTAGACGGATTTAAAAAACTGTTTTTT CASSLDGFKKLFF
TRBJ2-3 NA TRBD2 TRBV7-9 TGTGCCAGCAGCCGCGCGGGAGACACATACCTAAGCACAGATACGCAGTATTTT CASSRAGDTYLSTDTQYF
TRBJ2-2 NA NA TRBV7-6 TGTGCCAGCAGCTTAGTGGAGAACACCGGGGAGCTGTTTTTT CASSLVENTGELFF
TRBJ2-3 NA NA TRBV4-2 TGTGCCAGCAGCCCAAGACAGGACACAGATACGCAGTATTTT CASSPRQDTDTQYF
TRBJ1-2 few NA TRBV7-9 TGTGCCAGCAGCTTTAGCCTGGATGATGGCTACACCTTC CASSFSLDDGYTF
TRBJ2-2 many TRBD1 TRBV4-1 TGCGCCAGCAGCCCGGACAGGGAGAAGGTGCTCGGTGGCAAGCTGTTTTTT CASSPDREKVLGGKLFF
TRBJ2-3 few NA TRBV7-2 TGTGCCAGCAGCCGATTCGCACCGACCAGGGGTCCTCCCACAGATACGCAGTATTTT CASSRFAPTRGPPTDTQYF
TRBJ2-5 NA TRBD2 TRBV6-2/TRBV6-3 TGTGCCAGCAGTTACGAATCGATAGCGGGGTCCGCAGAGACCCAGTACTTC CASSYESIAGSAETQYF
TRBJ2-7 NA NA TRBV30 TGTGCCTGGAGTAAGGACCCGGGCGAGCAGTACTTC CAWSKDPGEQYF
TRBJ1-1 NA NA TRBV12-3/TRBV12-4 TGTGCCAGCAGTTTAGGTCCGCTGGGTAACACTGAAGCTTTCTTT CASSLGPLGNTEAFF
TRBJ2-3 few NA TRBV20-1 TGCAGGAAGAAGGGGCGTGACACAGATACGCAGTATTTT CRKKGRDTDTQYF
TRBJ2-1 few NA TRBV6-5 TGTGCCAGCAGTTACTCAGGGAGCTCCTACAATGAGCAGTTCTTC CASSYSGSSYNEQFF
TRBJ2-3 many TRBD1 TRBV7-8 TGTGCCAGCAGCACGGACAGGGGGCTTGATACGCAGTATTTT CASSTDRGLDTQYF
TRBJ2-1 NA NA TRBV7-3 TGTGCCAGCAGCCTCCAAACAGGGACCTACAATGAGCAGTTCTTC CASSLQTGTYNEQFF
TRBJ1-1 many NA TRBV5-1 TGCGCCAGCAGCATACTAGGGGGGGGTGAAGCTTTCTTT CASSILGGGEAFF
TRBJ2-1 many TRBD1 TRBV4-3 TGCGCCAGCAGGGCCGGGACAGCGTCTTACAATGAGCAGTTCTTC CASRAGTASYNEQFF
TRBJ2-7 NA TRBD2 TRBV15 TGTGCCACCAGCAGAGAAGGGATAGCGGGGGAGGATGAGCAGTACTTC CATSREGIAGEDEQYF
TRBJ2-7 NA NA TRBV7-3 TGTGCCAGCAGCGAACTTGGGGGGGCGAACTACGAGCAGTACTTC CASSELGGANYEQYF
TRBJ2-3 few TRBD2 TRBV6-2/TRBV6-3 TGTGCCAGCAGTTACTCCTTTAGCGGGGGCACAGATACGCAGTATTTT CASSYSFSGGTDTQYF
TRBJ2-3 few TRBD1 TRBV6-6 TGTGCCAGCAGATATCCGGGACAGCCCACAGATACGCAGTATTTT CASRYPGQPTDTQYF
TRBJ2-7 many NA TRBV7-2 TGTGCCAGCAGCCCAGACACAGGTTCTCTCGAGCAGTACTTC CASSPDTGSLEQYF
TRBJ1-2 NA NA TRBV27 TGTGCCAGCAGTTTATCGAACAGGGCTCCCGGCTACACCTTC CASSLSNRAPGYTF
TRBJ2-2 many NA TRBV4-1 TGCGCCAGCAGCCCGATCCCAGGTGACACCGGGGAGCTGTTTTTT CASSPIPGDTGELFF
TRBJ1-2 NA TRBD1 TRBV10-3 TGTGCCATCAGCGCGGACAGGGCCCCTCAAGGCTACACCTTC CAISADRAPQGYTF
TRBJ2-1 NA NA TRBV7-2 TGTGCCAGCAGCTTAGCGCCGGTCTATGAGCAGTTCTTC CASSLAPVYEQFF
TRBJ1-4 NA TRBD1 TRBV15 TGTGCCACCAGCAGAGTTAGGACAGGGTATGAAAAACTGTTTTTT CATSRVRTGYEKLFF
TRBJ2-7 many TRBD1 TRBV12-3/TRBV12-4 TGTGCCAGCAAGACAGGGGGCCTCTCCTACGAGCAGTACTTC CASKTGGLSYEQYF
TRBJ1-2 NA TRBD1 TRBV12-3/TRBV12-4 TGTGCCAGCAGTTTAAACAGGGGAGGCTATGGCTACACCTTC CASSLNRGGYGYTF
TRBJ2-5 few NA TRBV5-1 TGCGCCAGCAGCTTGGAAGCTGGAGAGACCCAGTACTTC CASSLEAGETQYF
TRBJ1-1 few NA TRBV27 TGTGCCAGCAGTTTTTTGGGGTCGGCTGAAGCTTTCTTT CASSFLGSAEAFF
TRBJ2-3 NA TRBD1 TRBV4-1 TGCGCCAGCAGCCCGGGACAGGGCACAGATACGCAGTATTTT CASSPGQGTDTQYF
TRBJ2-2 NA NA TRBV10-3 TGTGCCATCAGGCCGGACATTCCCGGGGAGCTGTTTTTT CAIRPDIPGELFF
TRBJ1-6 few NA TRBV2 TGTGCCAGCAGTTCCCCAGGGGTTTCACCCCTCCACTTT CASSSPGVSPLHF
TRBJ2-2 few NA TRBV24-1 TGTGCCACCAGTGATTTACGTAGCACCGGGGAGCTGTTTTTT CATSDLRSTGELFF
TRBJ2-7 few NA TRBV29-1 TGCAGCGCCCTCTCGCCCTACGAGCAGTACTTC CSALSPYEQYF
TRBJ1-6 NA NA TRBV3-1 TGTGCCAGCGCACAATCCGGGACCCTCCACTTT CASAQSGTLHF
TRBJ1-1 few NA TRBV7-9 TGTGCCAGCAGCTTAATCGCGTCAGGGAACACTGAAGCTTTCTTT CASSLIASGNTEAFF
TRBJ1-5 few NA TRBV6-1 TGTGCCAGCAGTGAAGCAGCAGGGTCCGGCAAGCCCCAGCATTTT CASSEAAGSGKPQHF
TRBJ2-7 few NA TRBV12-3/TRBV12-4 TGTGCCAGCAGTTTGAGTAGGGCCTACGAGCAGTACTTC CASSLSRAYEQYF
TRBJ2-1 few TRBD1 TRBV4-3 TGCGCCAGCAGCCAGCGGGACAGGGCCTACAATGAGCAGTTCTTC CASSQRDRAYNEQFF
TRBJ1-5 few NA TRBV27 TGTGCCAGCAGTTTAATGCGGGGTTTGCAGCCCCAGCATTTT CASSLMRGLQPQHF
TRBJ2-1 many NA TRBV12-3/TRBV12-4 TGTGCCAGCAGTTTTGGGACAAACAATGAGCAGTTCTTC CASSFGTNNEQFF
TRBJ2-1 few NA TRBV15 TGTGCCACCAGCAGTCCCTGGACAGTAAGCTCCTACAATGAGCAGTTCTTC CATSSPWTVSSYNEQFF
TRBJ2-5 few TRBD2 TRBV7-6 TGTGCCAGCAGCTTAGCGCGGGCGCGGGGGGTCCAAGAGACCCAGTACTTC CASSLARARGVQETQYF
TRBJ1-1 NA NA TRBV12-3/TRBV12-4 TGTGCCAGCAGGCTCGGGGGCCTGGACACTGAAGCTTTCTTT CASRLGGLDTEAFF
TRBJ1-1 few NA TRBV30 TGTGCCTGGAGTATCCCTACAGGATGGAGCGCTGAAGCTTTCTTT CAWSIPTGWSAEAFF